The T cell receptor (beta chain) under discussion was sequenced for a study of Ad26.COV2.S vaccination and SARS-CoV-2 variants. Clones were read by immunoSEQ multiplex PCR, and TCRdb kept only the in-frame ones, dropping some. Of 450,000 to 550,000 clones detected, roughly 89% appear once; the ten largest clones hold over 2%. Treatment noted: around 19 received Ad26.COV2.S at low or high dose, single or two shots; about five received placebo; per-sample allocation not given. Samples came from day 63 after the first vaccine or placebo injection. Germline assignment: CDR1 LGHDT and CDR2 YNNKEL (reference sequence). The V and J ends lost 1 base and 7 bases respectively, with 14 bases between them. The length of the CDR3 is 16 residues.

Specimen: peripheral blood, collected in a trial of Ad26.COV2.S vaccine versus placebo. This TCR was recovered from a person aged 18-65 years who received the Ad26.COV2.S COVID-19 vaccine or a placebo. This chain uses TRBV3-1 (or the pseudogene TRBV3-2) with TRBJ1-6; maybe TRBD1 (6 bases). The CDR3 region has the DNA TGTGCCAGCAGCCAAGTCTGGACAGCCGGCAATTCACCCCTCCACTTT. This encodes CASSQVWTAGNSPLHF.